These 20 T cell receptor beta chains were all obtained from the same sample, sequenced in a study of cytomegalovirus exposure and HLA in healthy donors. The PCR had 60 Vbeta and 13 Jbeta primers. Sequenced by immunoSEQ multiplex PCR; TCRdb stores in-frame clones only, minus some. This sample carries about 150,000 clones, 79% of them seen once, and the ten largest clones take 0.85% to 1.4%. Sequencing input: PBMCs. These TCRs come from a male donor in good health and CMV-seronegative.

V is TRBV6-5 and J is TRBJ2-7; D is possibly TRBD2 (6 bases). V was pared by 6 bases and J by 5 bases, with 17 bases between. CDR1 MNHEY and CDR2 SVGAGI come from the germline V gene. This CDR3 has 14 residues. This CDR3 reads CASSLSWGGDEQYF. CDR3 bases: TGTGCCAGCAGCCTTTCTTGGGGAGGCGACGAGCAGTACTTC.

The rearrangement links TRBV7-2 to TRBJ2-2, with 10 bases fitting TRBD1. Germline loops: CDR1 SGHTA, CDR2 FQGNSA. The CDR3 is made up of 15 amino acids. J gave up 5 bases and V 5 bases, and 5 bases lay outside the gene matches. The CDR3 nucleotides are TGTGCCAGCAGCGAGCGGACAGGGGGTACCGGGGAGCTGTTTTTT. It specifies CASSERTGGTGELFF.

This chain links TRBV30 with TRBJ1-2; D remains unclear. Germline CDR1 GTSNPN, CDR2 SVGIG (reference sequence). With 0 bases removed from V and 9 bases from J, the gap between germline ends came to 8 bases. The CDR3 loop spans 11 amino acids. The CDR3: CAWSVGGRYTF. The CDR3 bases are TGTGCCTGGAGTGTAGGAGGGCGCTACACCTTC.

As concerns this clone: The junction departs from germline at one end; a sequencing error may be responsible. J is TRBJ2-7 and V is TRBV7-9, with a weak D call TRBD1 (6 bases). This CDR3 has 15 residues. Per germline, CDR1 SEHNR and CDR2 FQNEAQ (reference sequence). CDR3 sequence reads: CSSSLGHPRVYEQYF. The CDR3 region has the DNA TGTTCCAGCAGCCTGGGACACCCCAGAGTCTACGAGCAGTACTTC.

V gene TRBV7-8 combines with J gene TRBJ1-3; TRBD1 aligns across 8 bases. The V segment lost 2 bases and the J segment 8 bases; nucleotides outside the gene matches: 5. The CDR3 length is 14 residues. The germline CDR1 and CDR2 sequences are SGHVS and FQNEAQ. The CDR3 region is CASSLRTGKDTIYF. The CDR3 bases are TGTGCCAGCAGCTTAAGGACAGGGAAAGACACCATATATTTT. Together with reference TRBV7-8 and TRBJ1-3, the CDR3 gives the full variable domain: GAGVSQSPRYKVAKRGQDVALRCDPISGHVSLFWYQQALGQGPEFLTYFQNEAQLDKSGLPSDRFFAERPEGSVSTLKIQRTQQEDSAVYLCASSLRTGKDTIYFGEGSWLTVV.

The chain is built from TRBV5-4 and TRBJ2-2; D might be TRBD2 (6 bases). The CDR3 runs to 14 residues. Trimming removed 2 bases at V and 4 bases at J, with 9 bases between. Germline CDR1 SGHNT, CDR2 YYREEE (reference sequence). CDR3 DNA: TGTGCCAGCAGCTTAGGAGGGGTCACCGGGGAGCTGTTTTTT. This sequence encodes CASSLGGVTGELFF.

In this sample, this clone turned up a few times. The chain combines TRBV11-2 with TRBJ2-1, with D possibly TRBD2 on 5 matching bases. The germline CDR1 and CDR2 sequences are SGHAT and FQNNGV. V lost 3 bases and J lost 2, with 11 bases in between. The CDR3 spans 15 residues. The CDR3 DNA reads TGTGCCAGCAGCTTGTTGGACTCCGCCTACAATGAGCAGTTCTTC. This encodes CASSLLDSAYNEQFF.

The CDR3 loop is CASSYSAGWGATEAFF. CDR3 sequence (DNA): TGTGCCAGCAGTTACTCGGCAGGGTGGGGTGCCACTGAAGCTTTCTTT. This chain uses TRBV6-5 with TRBJ1-1; perhaps TRBD1 as D (5 bases). CDR1 MNHEY and CDR2 SVGAGI come from the germline V gene. Deletions cut 0 bases from V and 4 bases from J, with 15 bases between. The CDR3 has 16 amino acids.

The chain employs TRBV9 and TRBJ2-5; possible D gene TRBD2, 6 bases. In germline, CDR1 is SGDLS, CDR2 YYNGEE. V was clipped by 1 base and J by 2 bases, with 15 bases between them. This CDR3 region has 16 residues. The CDR3 here is CASSVRAGGTQETQYF. In DNA form, the CDR3 reads TGTGCCAGCAGCGTAAGAGCGGGTGGTACTCAAGAGACCCAGTACTTC.

V usage is TRBV6-5 and J usage is TRBJ1-6; 10 bases line up with TRBD1. Germline CDR1 and CDR2: MNHEY and SVGAGI. The CDR3 is made up of 15 amino acids. The J segment lost 10 bases and the V segment lost 2 bases, leaving 5 bases of the junction unmatched. The CDR3 sequence is CASSYETGGGSPLHF. The DNA of the CDR3 is TGTGCCAGCAGTTACGAGACAGGGGGCGGATCACCCCTCCACTTT.

J is TRBJ1-2 and V is TRBV11-2; 9 bases map to TRBD1. Germline CDR1 reads SGHAT; CDR2 reads FQNNGV. CDR3 size: 15 residues. J was trimmed by 6 bases and V by 4 bases; bases with no gene match: 9. CDR3 DNA: TGTGCCAGCAGCTCTCTACAGGGGGCATTGAATGGCTACACCTTC. It yields the protein CASSSLQGALNGYTF.

J is TRBJ1-6 and V is TRBV14; D remains unclear. Trimming pared 2 bases from V and 2 bases from J, leaving 10 bases between. CDR1 and CDR2 (germline): SGHDN, FVKESK. The CDR3 covers 16 residues. This CDR3 reads CASSQLGSAYNSPLHF. In DNA form, the CDR3 reads TGTGCCAGCAGCCAACTAGGGAGTGCCTATAATTCACCCCTCCACTTT.

The chain has TRBV7-2 and TRBJ1-1; maybe TRBD1 (5 bases). Between the trimmed V and J ends, which lost 6 bases and 0 bases, there was a span of 17 bases. The CDR3 contains 16 residues. Germline CDR1 is SGHTA and CDR2 is FQGNSA. DNA of the CDR3: TGTGCCAGCAGTATGGGGCAGAACCGTCTGAACACTGAAGCTTTCTTT. Protein product: CASSMGQNRLNTEAFF.

The chain recombines TRBV19 with TRBJ2-3; 13 nucleotides line up with TRBD2. Looked up from germline, CDR1 is LNHDA and CDR2 is SQIVND (reference sequence). This CDR3 has 16 amino acids. With V trimmed by 1 base and J by 4 bases, 2 bases remained unmatched. This CDR3 is CASSIGGLAGADTQYF. The DNA for the CDR3 is TGTGCCAGTAGTATAGGTGGACTAGCGGGGGCAGATACGCAGTATTTT.

This chain connects TRBV5-8 to TRBJ2-1; TRBD2 matches at 12 bases. V gave up 1 base and J gave up 6 bases; unmatched junction bases: 11. In germline, CDR1 is SGHTS, CDR2 YDEGEE. The CDR3 spans 18 residues. CDR3 loop: CASSLTSGGPSLINEQFF. The CDR3, as DNA: TGTGCCAGCAGCTTGACTAGCGGGGGGCCCTCATTGATCAATGAGCAGTTCTTC.

This rearrangement joins TRBV10-3 to TRBJ1-1; tentative D call: TRBD1 (5 bases). The CDR3 length is 17 residues. V was cut by 2 bases and J by 2 bases, with 18 bases left in between. Germline lookup yields CDR1 ENHRY and CDR2 SYGVKD. Written as DNA, the CDR3 is TGTGCCATCAGTGAGCCCGCCCGGGGTGGGACTAACACTGAAGCTTTCTTT. Residues: CAISEPARGGTNTEAFF.

The J gene is TRBJ1-6, the V gene TRBV7-2; 8 bases align to TRBD1. The CDR3 is 13 residues long. From germline, CDR1 is SGHTA and CDR2 FQGNSA. Trimming cost V 8 bases and J 9 bases; bases outside gene matches: 6. The CDR3, as DNA: TGTGCCAGCGCCCCGGACAGGGTTTCACCCCTCCACTTT. This gives the protein CASAPDRVSPLHF.

The rearrangement uses TRBV9 and TRBJ2-5, with 8 bases lining up with TRBD2. Per germline, CDR1 SGDLS and CDR2 YYNGEE. The CDR3 extends over 16 amino acids. V trimming: 0 bases; J trimming: 5 bases; junction bases outside the gene matches: 9. This chain's CDR3 is CASSVVDGGAGETQYF. The CDR3 coding sequence is TGTGCCAGCAGCGTAGTTGACGGGGGGGCCGGGGAGACCCAGTACTTC. The whole variable domain, filled in from reference TRBV9 and TRBJ2-5, reads DSGVTQTPKHLITATGQRVTLRCSPRSGDLSVYWYQQSLDQGLQFLIQYYNGEERAKGNILERFSAQQFPDLHSELNLSSLELGDSALYFCASSVVDGGAGETQYFGPGTRLLVL.

This clone was seen a single time. This rearrangement joins TRBV7-9 to TRBJ2-7; D call uncertain. The length of the CDR3 is 12 residues. CDR1 and CDR2 from the germline V gene are SEHNR and FQNEAQ (reference sequence). CDR3 nucleotides: TGTTCCACCTCCTCCAGGCCCTACGAGCAGTACTTC. Protein sequence: CSTSSRPYEQYF.

This chain links TRBV11-2 with TRBJ2-4; possible D gene TRBD1, 6 bases. Between the trimmed V and J ends, which lost 4 bases and 0 bases, there was a span of 7 bases. CDR3 size: 14 residues. Germline CDR1 is SGHAT and CDR2 is FQNNGV. CDR3 amino acids: CASSSRGAKNIQYF. CDR3 DNA sequence: TGTGCCAGCAGCTCCAGGGGAGCCAAAAACATTCAGTACTTC.